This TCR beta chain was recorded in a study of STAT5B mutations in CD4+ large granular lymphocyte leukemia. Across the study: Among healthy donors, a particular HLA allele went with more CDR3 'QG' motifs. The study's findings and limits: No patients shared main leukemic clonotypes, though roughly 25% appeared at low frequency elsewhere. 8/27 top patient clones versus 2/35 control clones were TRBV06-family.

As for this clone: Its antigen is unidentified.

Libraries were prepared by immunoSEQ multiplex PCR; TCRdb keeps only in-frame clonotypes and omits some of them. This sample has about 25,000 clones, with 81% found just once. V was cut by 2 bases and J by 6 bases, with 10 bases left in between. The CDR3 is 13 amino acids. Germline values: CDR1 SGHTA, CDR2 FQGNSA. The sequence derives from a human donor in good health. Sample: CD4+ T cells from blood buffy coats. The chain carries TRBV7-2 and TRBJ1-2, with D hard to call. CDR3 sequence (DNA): TGTGCCAGCAGCTTATTTCCTGGGGATGGCTACACCTTC. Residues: CASSLFPGDGYTF. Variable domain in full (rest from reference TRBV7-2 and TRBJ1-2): GAGVSQSPSNKVTEKGKDVELRCDPISGHTALYWYRQSLGQGLEFLIYFQGNSAPDKSGLPSDRFSAERTGGSVSTLTIQRTQQEDSAVYLCASSLFPGDGYTFGSGTRLTVV.